This T cell receptor (beta chain) came from a study of blood T cell repertoires in COVID-19. Across the whole study: The study drew acute and convalescent COVID-19 samples from the United States, Italy and Spain. T cells, B-cell-depleted T cells, or PBMCs provided the cDNA or gDNA that served as material.

Sequenced by immunoSEQ multiplex PCR; TCRdb stores in-frame clones only, minus some. The sample holds roughly 240,000 clones, approximately 85% seen once. This CDR3 spans 14 amino acids. Deletions cut 6 bases from V and 6 bases from J, with 12 bases between. Germline V gene lookup returns CDR1 MRHNA and CDR2 SNTAGT. This clone was found many times. The TCR originated in a woman between 70 and 85 years old with acute or convalescent COVID-19. Sequenced sample: peripheral blood. This chain connects TRBV6-4 to TRBJ1-6; tentatively, D is TRBD1 (6 bases). CDR3 sequence (DNA): TGTGCCAGCAGGGCCAGGGGCGTTAATTCACCCCTCCACTTT. Translated: CASRARGVNSPLHF.